Listed below are T cell receptor beta chains from one sample, sequenced in a study of T cell repertoires in cytomegalovirus infection. Each CDR3 protein gets one entry after TCRdb re-called the reads with MiXCR. The sample has about 900,000 distinct CDR3 sequences; roughly 30% are singletons. Their target antigens are unknown. This specimen was cultured CD8+ T cells from PBMCs, taken from culture after CMV antigen stimulation. These receptors originate from a human donor in good health (CMV status not recorded). Some clones in this sample may be carry-over from other donors' samples. The CDR3 runs from the conserved cysteine through the conserved F or W. D genes are given only for firm matches. Expanded clones are given a class, and other clones once, few, many or no size at all.

v_call: TRBV5-6; j_call: TRBJ2-7; d_call: NA; clone_size: NA; cdr3_aa: CVSSLVSHEQYF; cdr3_nt: TGTGTCAGCAGCTTGGTCTCCCACGAGCAGTACTTC
v_call: TRBV12-3/TRBV12-4; j_call: TRBJ2-7; d_call: NA; clone_size: NA; cdr3_aa: CASTSGRVYEQYF; cdr3_nt: TGTGCCAGCACCTCGGGCAGGGTCTACGAGCAGTACTTC
v_call: TRBV9; j_call: TRBJ2-5; d_call: TRBD1; clone_size: NA; cdr3_aa: CASSLPDRETQETQYF; cdr3_nt: TGTGCCAGCAGCCTTCCGGACAGGGAAACTCAAGAGACCCAGTACTTC
v_call: TRBV12-3/TRBV12-4; j_call: TRBJ1-2; d_call: NA; clone_size: few; cdr3_aa: CASSPYVGGRIYGYTF; cdr3_nt: TGTGCCAGCAGTCCCTACGTCGGGGGGCGTATCTATGGCTACACCTTC
v_call: TRBV27; j_call: TRBJ2-3; d_call: TRBD1; clone_size: few; cdr3_aa: CASSFGDRSTDTQYF; cdr3_nt: TGTGCCAGCAGTTTCGGGGACAGAAGCACAGATACGCAGTATTTT
v_call: TRBV4-2; j_call: TRBJ1-2; d_call: NA; clone_size: many; cdr3_aa: CASSPPGRRDGYTF; cdr3_nt: TGTGCCAGCAGCCCACCAGGTCGTCGGGATGGCTACACCTTC
v_call: TRBV6-5; j_call: TRBJ2-1; d_call: NA; clone_size: NA; cdr3_aa: CASSYSLQHEQFF; cdr3_nt: TGTGCCAGCAGTTACTCGCTCCAGCATGAGCAGTTCTTC
v_call: TRBV7-4; j_call: TRBJ2-6; d_call: NA; clone_size: few; cdr3_aa: CASSPPREGAGANVLTF; cdr3_nt: TGTGCCAGCAGCCCCCCTAGAGAGGGGGCTGGGGCCAACGTCCTGACTTTC
v_call: TRBV6-2/TRBV6-3; j_call: TRBJ1-5; d_call: TRBD1; clone_size: NA; cdr3_aa: CASTQDRAREPQHF; cdr3_nt: TGTGCCAGCACCCAGGACAGGGCACGTGAACCCCAGCATTTT
v_call: TRBV28; j_call: TRBJ1-3; d_call: TRBD1; clone_size: NA; cdr3_aa: CASSPDREENPGLFSGNTIYF; cdr3_nt: TGTGCCAGCAGTCCCGACAGGGAGGAAAACCCCGGGCTCTTCTCTGGAAACACCATATATTTT
v_call: TRBV10-3; j_call: TRBJ2-1; d_call: NA; clone_size: NA; cdr3_aa: CAISDRFEQFF; cdr3_nt: TGTGCCATCAGTGACAGATTTGAGCAGTTCTTC
v_call: TRBV27; j_call: TRBJ2-1; d_call: NA; clone_size: NA; cdr3_aa: CASSSSRRHNEQFF; cdr3_nt: TGTGCCAGCAGTTCGAGCAGACGACACAATGAGCAGTTCTTC
v_call: TRBV4-1; j_call: TRBJ1-1; d_call: NA; clone_size: few; cdr3_aa: CASSQDRAKAFF; cdr3_nt: TGCGCCAGCAGCCAGGACAGAGCCAAAGCTTTCTTT
v_call: TRBV6-5; j_call: TRBJ2-5; d_call: NA; clone_size: NA; cdr3_aa: CASSPSSAQETQYF; cdr3_nt: TGTGCCAGCAGTCCTTCTAGCGCCCAAGAGACCCAGTACTTC
v_call: TRBV9; j_call: TRBJ1-1; d_call: NA; clone_size: NA; cdr3_aa: CASSFPTAGALNTEAFF; cdr3_nt: TGTGCCAGCAGCTTTCCTACAGCGGGGGCACTGAACACTGAAGCTTTCTTT
v_call: TRBV5-5; j_call: TRBJ2-5; d_call: NA; clone_size: NA; cdr3_aa: CASSLVLGEETQYF; cdr3_nt: TGTGCCAGCAGCTTGGTGCTGGGGGAAGAGACCCAGTACTTC
v_call: TRBV7-2; j_call: TRBJ2-1; d_call: NA; clone_size: many; cdr3_aa: CASSLYEGYNEQFF; cdr3_nt: TGTGCCAGCAGCTTATACGAGGGATACAATGAGCAGTTCTTC
v_call: TRBV6-6; j_call: TRBJ2-1; d_call: TRBD2; clone_size: NA; cdr3_aa: CASSYSGGGENEQFF; cdr3_nt: TGTGCCAGCAGTTACTCGGGGGGGGGGGAGAATGAGCAGTTCTTC